The 16 T cell receptor beta chains below come from one sample, sequenced in a study of shared clonotypes between healthy human individuals. The protocol was immunoSEQ multiplex PCR, while the TCRdb copy is restricted to in-frame clones and leaves out a portion. The sample yields about 2 million clones, around 96% seen once. Positively selected for CCR7, the CD45RO-negative cells used as naive CD8 cells excluded terminally differentiated effector memory CD45RA+ cells. The sequencing input was naive CD8+ T cells sorted from blood. These receptors were collected from a man aged 18 to 29 in good health.

The CDR3 protein is CASSYGRGIEQYF. The CDR3 bases are TGTGCCAGCAGTTACGGCAGGGGGATCGAGCAGTACTTC. This sequence joins TRBV6-5 and TRBJ2-7, with 7 nucleotides matching TRBD1. The CDR3 length is 13 residues. CDR1 MNHEY and CDR2 SVGAGI come from the germline V gene. After removal of 2 bases from V and 6 bases from J, the junction contained 4 bases not matched to a gene.

This sequence joins TRBV28 and TRBJ2-3; D ambiguous. The V and J ends lost 6 bases and 7 bases respectively, with 11 bases between them. In germline, CDR1 is MDHEN, CDR2 SYDVKM. This CDR3 spans 12 amino acids. In DNA, the CDR3 is TGTGCCAGCAGCGATTTGTCTAATACGCAGTATTTT. It yields the protein CASSDLSNTQYF. Variable domain in full (rest from reference TRBV28 and TRBJ2-3): DVKVTQSSRYLVKRTGEKVFLECVQDMDHENMFWYRQDPGLGLRLIYFSYDVKMKEKGDIPEGYSVSREKKERFSLILESASTNQTSMYLCASSDLSNTQYFGPGTRLTVL.

A remark on this clone: This same CDR3 is encoded by further DNA sequences in the sample. This chain connects TRBV28 to TRBJ2-2; 7 bases align to TRBD1. CDR1 and CDR2 from the germline V gene are MDHEN and SYDVKM. Trimming cost V 3 bases and J 3 bases; bases outside gene matches: 1. This CDR3 is built from 14 residues. This CDR3 reads CASSFTGDTGELFF. The DNA for the CDR3 is TGTGCCAGCAGTTTCACAGGGGACACCGGGGAGCTGTTTTTT.

In its sample, this clone was seen once. The CDR3 nucleotides read TGTGCCAGCAGTGAATATCTCCAAGAGACCCAGTACTTC. Protein sequence: CASSEYLQETQYF. The chain links TRBV25-1 to TRBJ2-5, with no clear D. Trimming removed 0 bases from V and 1 base from J, with 3 bases in between. The CDR3 length is 13 residues. The germline V gene has CDR1 MGHDK and CDR2 SYGVNS.

The chain recombines TRBV4-2 with TRBJ2-7; TRBD2 might be the D (7 bases). Trimming shortened V by 0 bases and J by 3 bases, and 12 bases separated the two germline ends. CDR1 is LGHNA, CDR2 YNFKEQ, per germline. CDR3 size: 15 residues. CDR3 nucleotide sequence: TGTGCCAGCAGCCAAGATCCGGGGGGCGGCTACGAGCAGTACTTC. Its protein product is CASSQDPGGGYEQYF.

The V gene is TRBV9, the J gene TRBJ2-7, with D perhaps being TRBD1 or TRBD2 (6 bases each). This CDR3 contains 15 residues. Germline-derived CDR1 and CDR2 are SGDLS and YYNGEE. V was shortened by 0 bases and J by 5 bases, with 15 bases between the two germline ends. CDR3 protein: CASSVVGGSGDEQYF. As DNA, the CDR3 is TGTGCCAGCAGCGTAGTTGGGGGCTCGGGGGACGAGCAGTACTTC.

This chain uses TRBV9 with TRBJ1-1; D gene uncertain. Germline assignment: CDR1 SGDLS and CDR2 YYNGEE. This CDR3 has 15 residues. Trimming took off 0 bases at V and 0 bases at J, with 9 bases between the two ends. This chain's CDR3 is CASSVGGWMNTEAFF. CDR3 coding DNA: TGTGCCAGCAGCGTAGGAGGGTGGATGAACACTGAAGCTTTCTTT.

The V and J genes are TRBV2 and TRBJ1-4; D perhaps matches TRBD1 (5 bases). CDR3 size: 12 residues. V was shortened by 8 bases and J by 7 bases, with 11 bases between the two germline ends. Germline-derived CDR1 and CDR2 are SNHLY and FYNNEI. The CDR3 region has the DNA TGTGCCAGCGTCGAGACAGCTGAAAAACTGTTTTTT. This sequence encodes CASVETAEKLFF. The variable domain in full, with the rest retrieved from reference TRBV2 and TRBJ1-4, is EPEVTQTPSHQVTQMGQEVILRCVPISNHLYFYWYRQILGQKVEFLVSFYNNEISEKSEIFDDQFSVERPDGSNFTLKIRSTKLEDSAMYFCASVETAEKLFFGSGTQLSVL.

The CDR3 region has the DNA TGTGCCAGCAGCTGGGGAGCGGGAGGGTTGAATGAGCAGTACTTC. Amino acids: CASSWGAGGLNEQYF. The chain combines TRBV5-6 with TRBJ2-7; 10 nucleotides match TRBD2. Germline CDR1 SGHDT, CDR2 YYEEEE. The CDR3 has 15 residues. J was trimmed by 7 bases and V by 3 bases; bases with no gene match: 10. Variable domain in full (rest from reference TRBV5-6 and TRBJ2-7): DAGVTQSPTHLIKTRGQQVTLRCSPKSGHDTVSWYQQALGQGPQFIFQYYEEEERQRGNFPDRFSGHQFPNYSSELNVNALLLGDSALYLCASSWGAGGLNEQYFGPGTRLTVT.

This clone has only one observation. V and J are TRBV6-1 and TRBJ1-1; 8 bases line up with TRBD1. The CDR3 has 14 amino acids. V shed 6 bases, J shed 3 bases, and the junction held 6 bases outside the gene matches. The germline CDR1 and CDR2 sequences are MNHNS and SASEGT. CDR3 residues: CASRATGGYTEAFF. CDR3 sequence (DNA): TGTGCCAGCAGAGCAACAGGGGGATACACTGAAGCTTTCTTT.

The rearrangement joins TRBV6-6 to TRBJ2-1; TRBD2 might be the D (6 bases). The germline CDR1 and CDR2 sequences are MNHNY and SVGAGI (reference sequence). The CDR3 spans 13 residues. V was trimmed by 7 bases and J by 7 bases, leaving 14 bases between them. Here the CDR3 reads CASIGLAWNEQFF. The CDR3 DNA follows: TGTGCCAGCATTGGGCTAGCGTGGAATGAGCAGTTCTTC.

The chain combines TRBV19 with TRBJ2-3; a weak D match, TRBD2 (6 bases). CDR3 length equals 13 residues. Germline V gene data show CDR1 as LNHDA and CDR2 as SQIVND (reference sequence). The V and J ends lost 10 bases and 3 bases respectively, with 14 bases between them. The CDR3 protein is CATNGGATDTQYF. CDR3 DNA sequence: TGTGCCACCAATGGAGGGGCAACAGATACGCAGTATTTT.

A few counts support this clone. The chain carries TRBV9 and TRBJ1-1, with TRBD1 identical over 7 bases. The CDR3 totals 13 residues. V was clipped by 4 bases and J by 1 base; unmatched bases: 1. Germline V gene sequence: CDR1 SGDLS, CDR2 YYNGEE. The CDR3, as DNA: TGTGCCAGCAGCACAGGGGCGAACACTGAAGCTTTCTTT. This encodes CASSTGANTEAFF.

The gene calls are TRBV4-1 and TRBJ2-7, with D perhaps matching TRBD1 (5 bases). CDR1 is MGHRA and CDR2 is YSYEKL in the germline V gene. V was trimmed by 5 bases and J by 0 bases, leaving 11 bases between them. CDR3 length equals 14 residues. The CDR3 coding sequence is TGCGCCAGCAGCTTTAAGCAGGGCTCCTACGAGCAGTACTTC. Its protein product is CASSFKQGSYEQYF.

This clone appeared a single time. The gene calls are TRBV19 and TRBJ1-6, with 7 bases identical to TRBD1. Germline V lookup: CDR1 LNHDA, CDR2 SQIVND (reference sequence). CDR3 length: 15 amino acids. V was clipped by 6 bases and J by 14 bases; unmatched bases: 16. CDR3 residues: CASSLVTGTAESLHF. The CDR3 nucleotides are TGTGCCAGTAGCCTTGTGACCGGGACAGCGGAATCCCTCCACTTT.

CDR3 nucleotides: TGTGCCAGCAGCTTAGAACCGTACTACTCCTACGAGCAGTACTTC. Translation: CASSLEPYYSYEQYF. V and J are TRBV11-1 and TRBJ2-7; D is unclear. This CDR3 region has 15 residues. From germline, CDR1 is SGHAT and CDR2 FQDESV (reference sequence). V was clipped by 1 base and J by 0 bases, with 10 bases between them.